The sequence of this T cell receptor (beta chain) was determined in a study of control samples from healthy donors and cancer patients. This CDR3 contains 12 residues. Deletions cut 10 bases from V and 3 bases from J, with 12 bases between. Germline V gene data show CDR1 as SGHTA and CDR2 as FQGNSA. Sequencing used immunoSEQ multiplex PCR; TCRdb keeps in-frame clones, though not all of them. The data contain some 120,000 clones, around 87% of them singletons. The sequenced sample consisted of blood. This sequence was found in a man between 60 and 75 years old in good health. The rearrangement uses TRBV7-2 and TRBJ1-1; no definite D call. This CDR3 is CATGRRDTEAFF. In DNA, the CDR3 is TGTGCCACAGGACGGAGGGACACTGAAGCTTTCTTT.